Below, 17 T cell receptor beta chains from the same sample are listed, as sequenced in a study of T cells after yellow fever vaccination. MiXCR was run by TCRdb on the 5' RACE reads, yielding one entry per CDR3 protein. Among about 580,000 distinct CDR3 sequences listed, less than 20% were seen once. This specimen was PBMCs, taken around 5 days after the first yellow fever vaccination. The receptors here all came from a man aged 18 to 30 who received the YFV17D yellow fever vaccine.

This clonotype was seen more than once but under ten times. V is TRBV20-1 and J is TRBJ2-7, with 8 bases identical to TRBD1. Looked up from germline, CDR1 is DFQATT and CDR2 is SNEGSKA (reference sequence). The junction had 9 bases not matched to a gene; V was cut back by 5 bases and J by 6 bases. This CDR3 comprises 13 residues. The CDR3 DNA reads as TGCAGTGCTGTCGGGACAGGATACGTCGAGCAGTACTTC. Translating it yields CSAVGTGYVEQYF.

This clonotype was observed a handful of times. The rearrangement joins TRBV10-3 to TRBJ2-1, with D unclear. The germline V gene encodes CDR1 ENHRY and CDR2 SYGVKD. This CDR3 region has 16 residues. With 6 bases removed from V and 5 bases from J, the gap between germline ends came to 20 bases. The DNA for the CDR3 is TGTGCCATCAGGGCTAAGACTGGAACGTTAGACAATGAGCAGTTCTTC. This translates into CAIRAKTGTLDNEQFF.

This clonotype came up a few times. The rearrangement links TRBV12-3 or TRBV12-4 to TRBJ1-4; TRBD1 aligns across 8 bases. J lost 10 bases, V lost 3 bases, and 4 bases had no gene match. CDR3 length equals 13 residues. CDR3 amino acids: CASSFQGAGKLFF. CDR3 nucleotide sequence: TGTGCCAGCAGTTTTCAGGGGGCGGGAAAACTGTTTTTT.

This clonotype appeared once. This rearrangement joins TRBV15 to TRBJ2-1; TRBD2 is a possible D gene (6 bases). Germline CDR1 reads LNHNV; CDR2 reads YYDKDF (reference sequence). Trimming removed 0 bases at V and 1 base at J, with 7 bases between. The CDR3 covers 15 residues. The CDR3: CATSRDGRSYNEQFF. CDR3 DNA sequence: TGTGCCACCAGCAGAGACGGGAGATCCTACAATGAGCAGTTCTTC.

The genes are TRBV10-1 and TRBJ2-3; 8 nucleotides line up with TRBD2. CDR1 is WNHNN, CDR2 SYGVQD, per germline (reference sequence). The CDR3 spans 16 residues. J was trimmed by 1 base and V by 0 bases; bases with no gene match: 3. CDR3 loop: CASSESSGGGTDTQYF. As DNA, the CDR3 is TGCGCCAGCAGTGAGTCCAGCGGGGGAGGCACAGATACGCAGTATTTT.

Only a few counts were recorded for this clonotype. The chain couples TRBV20-1 to TRBJ2-3, with TRBD1 matching 11 bases. The CDR3 has 15 amino acids. Trimming removed 5 bases from V and 6 bases from J; junction bases left unmatched: 10. The germline CDR1 and CDR2 sequences are DFQATT and SNEGSKA (reference sequence). The CDR3: CSASNPGQGGDTQYF. As DNA, the CDR3 is TGCAGTGCTTCTAATCCGGGACAGGGGGGGGATACGCAGTATTTT.

This clonotype came up a few times. The chain recombines TRBV11-1 with TRBJ2-7, with 8 nucleotides matching TRBD1. This CDR3 has 16 residues. V was pared by 5 bases and J by 3 bases, with 12 bases of the junction left unmatched. The germline V gene encodes CDR1 SGHAT and CDR2 FQDESV (reference sequence). The CDR3 is CASSREFGTGFYEQYF. The DNA of the CDR3 is TGTGCCAGCAGCCGAGAATTCGGGACAGGCTTCTACGAGCAGTACTTC.

This clonotype turned up a few times. The V and J genes are TRBV4-3 and TRBJ2-5; 7 positions agree with TRBD1. Per the germline V gene, CDR1 is LGHNA and CDR2 is YSLEER. The trim removed 4 bases at V and 5 bases at J, leaving 10 bases unmatched. This CDR3 spans 15 amino acids. In DNA form, the CDR3 reads TGCGCCAGCAGCCCCCATTCGATAGGGGGCGAGACCCAGTACTTC. Translating gives CASSPHSIGGETQYF.

The chain has TRBV28 and TRBJ2-2; D remains unclear. Germline V gene data show CDR1 as MDHEN and CDR2 as SYDVKM. The CDR3 is 12 amino acids. The V gene lost 4 bases and the J gene lost 10 bases, with 10 bases spanning the gap. The CDR3: CASSSLFLELFF. The CDR3 DNA reads TGTGCCAGCAGTTCCTTGTTCTTGGAGCTGTTTTTT.

The chain links TRBV7-9 to TRBJ2-2; weak D call: TRBD1 (6 bases). CDR1 is SEHNR and CDR2 is FQNEAQ in the germline V gene (reference sequence). Trimming cost V 5 bases and J 9 bases, with 16 bases left between them. The CDR3 contains 14 residues. CDR3 nucleotide sequence: TGTGCCAGCAGCCCACTAACAGGGTTAAGGGAGCTGTTTTTT. Residues: CASSPLTGLRELFF. The full variable domain, its missing parts supplied by reference TRBV7-9 and TRBJ2-2, is DTGVSQNPRHKITKRGQNVTFRCDPISEHNRLYWYRQTLGQGPEFLTYFQNEAQLEKSRLLSDRFSAERPKGSFSTLEIQRTEQGDSAMYLCASSPLTGLRELFFGEGSRLTVL.

This chain joins TRBV27 and TRBJ1-2; 7 bases agree with TRBD1. The CDR3 has 15 residues. V shed 2 bases, J shed 4 bases, and the junction held 7 bases outside the gene matches. CDR1 is MNHEY and CDR2 is SMNVEV in the germline V gene (reference sequence). CDR3: CASSLKGAPGYGYTF. CDR3 bases: TGTGCCAGCAGTTTAAAGGGGGCCCCTGGCTATGGCTACACCTTC.

The gene calls are TRBV19 and TRBJ1-1, with 7 bases matching TRBD1. Germline V lookup: CDR1 LNHDA, CDR2 SQIVND (reference sequence). CDR3 length equals 12 residues. With 9 bases clipped from V and 4 bases from J, the junction kept 5 bases outside the gene matches. The CDR3 region is CASQQGITEAFF. The CDR3 DNA sequence: TGTGCCAGCCAACAGGGGATCACTGAAGCTTTCTTT.

This clonotype was counted only a few times. V and J are TRBV9 and TRBJ1-6, with D perhaps TRBD1 (5 bases). Germline V gene sequence: CDR1 SGDLS, CDR2 YYNGEE. Trimming stripped 7 bases from V and 10 bases from J, with 12 bases between. This CDR3 region has 12 residues. The CDR3 reads CASSDGGSPLHF. CDR3 sequence (DNA): TGTGCCAGCTCCGACGGGGGATCACCCCTCCACTTT.

This clonotype has ten or more counts. This chain joins TRBV11-3 and TRBJ2-3; no firm D call. V was pared by 1 base and J by 4 bases, with 6 bases between. The length of the CDR3 is 13 residues. The germline V gene has CDR1 SGHNT and CDR2 YENEEA. CDR3 nucleotide sequence: TGTGCCAGCAGCTTAGGGACGGCAGATACGCAGTATTTT. This gives the protein CASSLGTADTQYF.

The rearrangement uses TRBV7-3 and TRBJ2-3; 13 bases agree with TRBD2. The CDR3 has 17 residues. V dropped 5 bases and J dropped 1; count of bases not matched to a gene: 6. Germline V gene sequence: CDR1 SGHTA, CDR2 FQGTGA. DNA of the CDR3: TGTGCCAGCAGCCAATTCGGACTAGCGGGGGGCACAGATACGCAGTATTTT. Translated: CASSQFGLAGGTDTQYF.

The table lists this clonotype with a few counts. The CDR3 DNA reads TGCGCCAGCAGCCACCGGACAGGCGATCAGCCCCAGCATTTT. This gives the protein CASSHRTGDQPQHF. The rearrangement joins TRBV4-1 to TRBJ1-5; 7 bases map to TRBD1. The V segment lost 3 bases and the J segment 5 bases; nucleotides outside the gene matches: 4. The germline gives CDR1 MGHRA, CDR2 YSYEKL. The CDR3 is 14 residues long.

CDR3: CASSRPRSSGGVSYNEQFF. The CDR3 nucleotides read TGTGCCAGCAGCCGGCCCCGATCTAGCGGGGGGGTGTCCTACAATGAGCAGTTCTTC. This sequence joins TRBV7-6 and TRBJ2-1, with TRBD2 identical over 12 bases. V lost 5 bases to trimming and J lost 1 base; unmatched junction nucleotides: 12. There are 19 residues in the CDR3. Germline CDR1 and CDR2: SGHVS and FNYEAQ.